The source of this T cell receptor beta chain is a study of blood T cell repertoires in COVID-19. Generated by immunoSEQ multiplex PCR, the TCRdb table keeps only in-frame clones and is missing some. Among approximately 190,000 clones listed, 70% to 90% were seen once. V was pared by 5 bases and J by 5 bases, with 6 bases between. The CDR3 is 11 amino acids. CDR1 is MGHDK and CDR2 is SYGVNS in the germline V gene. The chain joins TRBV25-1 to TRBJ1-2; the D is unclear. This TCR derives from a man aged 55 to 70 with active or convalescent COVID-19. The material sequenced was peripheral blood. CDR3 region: CASSRGYGYTF. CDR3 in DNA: TGTGCCAGCAGTCGAGGGTATGGCTACACCTTC.